A few counts support the clone carrying this TCR beta chain. The antigen is unknown. The sample originates from a study of T-cell reconstitution after alpha-beta-depleted transplantation in children. Study-level findings and limits: Several hundred expanded graft clones reportedly gave rise to the alpha-beta T cells present about two months after transplant.

As it was prepared, the TCRbeta library received unique molecular identifiers. Via MiXCR, TCRdb re-called the PCR reads, giving one row per CDR3 protein. The table has over 90,000 distinct CDR3 sequences, 6% to 9% seen once; the top ten hold around 15%. CDR3 length: 14 residues. Trimming pared 0 bases from V and 8 bases from J, leaving 13 bases between. Germline V gene data show CDR1 as LNHNV and CDR2 as YYDKDF (reference sequence). The starting material was PBMCs, obtained before TCRalphabeta/CD19-depleted stem cell transplant. This sequence was found in a boy younger than 10 with acute lymphoblastic leukemia, due to receive a stem cell transplant. The chain has TRBV15 and TRBJ1-2; D unclear. CDR3 coding DNA: TGTGCCACCAGCAGAGATCAAAGGGAGAGCGGCTACACCTTC. Translated, it gives CATSRDQRESGYTF.